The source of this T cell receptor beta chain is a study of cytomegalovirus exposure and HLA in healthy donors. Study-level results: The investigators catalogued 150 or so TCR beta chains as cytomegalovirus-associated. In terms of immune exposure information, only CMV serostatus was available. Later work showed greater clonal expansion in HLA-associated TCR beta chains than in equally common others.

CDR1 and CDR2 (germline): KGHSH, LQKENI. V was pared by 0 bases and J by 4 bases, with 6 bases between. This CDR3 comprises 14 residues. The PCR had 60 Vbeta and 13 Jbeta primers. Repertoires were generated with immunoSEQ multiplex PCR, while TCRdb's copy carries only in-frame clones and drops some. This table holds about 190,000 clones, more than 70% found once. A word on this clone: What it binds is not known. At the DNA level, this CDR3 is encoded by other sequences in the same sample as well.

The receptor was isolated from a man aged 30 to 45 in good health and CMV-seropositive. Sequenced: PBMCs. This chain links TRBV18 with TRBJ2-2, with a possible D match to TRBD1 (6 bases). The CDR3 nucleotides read TGTGCCAGCTCACCACCGACAGGCACCGGGGAGCTGTTTTTT. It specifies CASSPPTGTGELFF.